This TCR beta chain was identified during a study of T cell clones after liver transplantation. Findings of the study overall: Circulating graft-donor-reactive CD4 TCRbeta sequences fell significantly post-transplant in 5 of 8 subjects.

Deletions cut 7 bases from V and 2 bases from J, with 13 bases between. Germline V gives CDR1 MDHEN, CDR2 SYDVKM. This CDR3 comprises 14 residues. Worth noting for this clone: The antigen remains undetermined.

The protocol was immunoSEQ multiplex PCR, while the TCRdb copy is restricted to in-frame clones and leaves out a portion. Of 45,000 to 60,000 clones listed, approximately 84% are singletons. The chain joins TRBV28 to TRBJ2-3, with D tentatively TRBD2 (6 bases). Sequencing was performed on CD4+ T cells from blood, taken before liver transplant. The source of this sequence is a human donor who received a liver transplant. The CDR3 reads CASIGAGPTDTQYF. The CDR3 nucleotides are TGTGCCAGCATAGGAGCGGGTCCCACAGATACGCAGTATTTT.